Sequencing of this TCR beta chain was carried out in a study of monozygotic twins with inflammatory bowel disease. Unfractionated whole blood yielded total RNA, and T cells were not sorted. The germline gives CDR1 SGHRS, CDR2 YFSETQ. The CDR3 is 14 amino acids. Researchers put TCRalpha and TCRbeta cDNA through two nested PCRs lasting roughly 16 and 10 cycles. TCRdb reprocessed the 5' RACE reads and stores each CDR3 protein as one record, lacking DNA. The repertoire table contains about 150,000 distinct CDR3 sequences. This clonotype was sampled from a human donor with ulcerative colitis or Crohn's disease, or a healthy co-twin of an affected twin (not recorded which). The sample taken for sequencing was blood. The chain employs TRBV5-1 and TRBJ1-1. The CDR3 sequence is CASRYLEGNTEAFF.